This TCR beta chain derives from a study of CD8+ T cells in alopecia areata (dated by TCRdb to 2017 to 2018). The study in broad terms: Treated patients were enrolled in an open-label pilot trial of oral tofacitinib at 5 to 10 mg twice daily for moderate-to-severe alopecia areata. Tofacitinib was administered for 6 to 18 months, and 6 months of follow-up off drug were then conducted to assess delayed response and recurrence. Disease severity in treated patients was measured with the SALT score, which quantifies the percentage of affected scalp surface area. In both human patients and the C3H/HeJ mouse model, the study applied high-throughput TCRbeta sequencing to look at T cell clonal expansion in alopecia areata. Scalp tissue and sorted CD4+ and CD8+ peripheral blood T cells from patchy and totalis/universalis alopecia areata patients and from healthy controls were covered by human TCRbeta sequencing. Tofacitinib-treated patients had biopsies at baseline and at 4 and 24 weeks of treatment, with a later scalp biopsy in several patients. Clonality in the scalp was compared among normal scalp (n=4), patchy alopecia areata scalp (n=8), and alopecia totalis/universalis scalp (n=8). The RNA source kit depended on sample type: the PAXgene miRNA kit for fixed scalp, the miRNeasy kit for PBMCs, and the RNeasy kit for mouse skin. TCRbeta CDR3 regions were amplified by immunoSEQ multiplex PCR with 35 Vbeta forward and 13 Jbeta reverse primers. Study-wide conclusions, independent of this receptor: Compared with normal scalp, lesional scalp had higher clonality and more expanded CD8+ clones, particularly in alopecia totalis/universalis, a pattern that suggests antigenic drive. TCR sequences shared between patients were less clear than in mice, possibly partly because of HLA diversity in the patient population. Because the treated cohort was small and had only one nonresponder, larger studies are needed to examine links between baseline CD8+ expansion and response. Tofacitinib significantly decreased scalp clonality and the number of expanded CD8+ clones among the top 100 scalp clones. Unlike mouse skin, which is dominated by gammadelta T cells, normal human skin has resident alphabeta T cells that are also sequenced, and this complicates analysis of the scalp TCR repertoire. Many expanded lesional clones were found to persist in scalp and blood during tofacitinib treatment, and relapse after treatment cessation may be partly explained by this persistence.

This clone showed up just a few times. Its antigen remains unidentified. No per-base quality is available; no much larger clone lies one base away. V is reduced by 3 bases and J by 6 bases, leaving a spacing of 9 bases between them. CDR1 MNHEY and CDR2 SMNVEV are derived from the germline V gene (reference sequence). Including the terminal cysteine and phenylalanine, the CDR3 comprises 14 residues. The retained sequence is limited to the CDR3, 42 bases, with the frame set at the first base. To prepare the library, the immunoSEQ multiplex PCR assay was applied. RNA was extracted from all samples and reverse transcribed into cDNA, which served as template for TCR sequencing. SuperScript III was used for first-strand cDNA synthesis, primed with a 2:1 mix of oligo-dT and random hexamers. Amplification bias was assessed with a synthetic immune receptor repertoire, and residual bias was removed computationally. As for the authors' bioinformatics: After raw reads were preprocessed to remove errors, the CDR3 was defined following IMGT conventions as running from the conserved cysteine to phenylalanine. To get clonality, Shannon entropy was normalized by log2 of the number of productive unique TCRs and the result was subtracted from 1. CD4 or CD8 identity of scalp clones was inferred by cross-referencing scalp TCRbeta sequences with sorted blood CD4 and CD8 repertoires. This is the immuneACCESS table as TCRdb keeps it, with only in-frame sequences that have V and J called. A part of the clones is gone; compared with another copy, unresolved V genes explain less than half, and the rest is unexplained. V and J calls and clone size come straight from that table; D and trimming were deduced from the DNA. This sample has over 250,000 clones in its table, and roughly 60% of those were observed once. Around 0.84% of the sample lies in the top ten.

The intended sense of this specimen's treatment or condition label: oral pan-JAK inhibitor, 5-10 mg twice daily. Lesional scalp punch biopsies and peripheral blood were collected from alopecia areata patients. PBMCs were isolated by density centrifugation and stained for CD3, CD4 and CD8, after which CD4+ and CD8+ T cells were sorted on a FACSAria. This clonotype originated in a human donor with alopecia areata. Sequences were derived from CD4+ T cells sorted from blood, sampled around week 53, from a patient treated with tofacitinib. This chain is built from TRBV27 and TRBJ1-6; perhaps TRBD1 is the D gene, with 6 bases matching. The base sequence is TGTGCCAGCAGTTTGGTAGGGGGTAATTCACCCCTCCACTTT. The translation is CASSLVGGNSPLHF.